Listed here is a single TCR beta chain. The target antigen is unknown. Other DNA variants within this sample encode the same CDR3. This CDR3 is 13 amino acids long. V lost 2 bases to trimming and J lost 4 bases, with 9 bases between them. Germline values: CDR1 MNHEY, CDR2 SMNVEV (reference sequence). The data were produced by immunoSEQ multiplex PCR, yet TCRdb's version contains in-frame clones alone and is incomplete. The sample has fewer than 30,000 clones; roughly 74% are singletons. The rectum was sampled with one to two pinch biopsies at colonoscopy. The data were taken from a study of pediatric ulcerative colitis. Study context: Most patients had pancolitis, and two had left-sided colitis.

Study-level points and caveats: Substantially fewer templates came from two patients' blood samples. Blood-derived T cells may be present in rectal pinch biopsies. This repertoire reflects total lymphocytes rather than subpopulations like regulatory T cells.

Sequenced input: gut tissue. The receptor was derived from a boy between 10 and 17 years old with severe ulcerative colitis. The V gene is TRBV27, the J gene TRBJ2-7; D is unresolved. The CDR3 bases are TGTGCCAGCAGTTTAGGGGTTGCGTACGAGCAGTACTTC. Its translation is CASSLGVAYEQYF.